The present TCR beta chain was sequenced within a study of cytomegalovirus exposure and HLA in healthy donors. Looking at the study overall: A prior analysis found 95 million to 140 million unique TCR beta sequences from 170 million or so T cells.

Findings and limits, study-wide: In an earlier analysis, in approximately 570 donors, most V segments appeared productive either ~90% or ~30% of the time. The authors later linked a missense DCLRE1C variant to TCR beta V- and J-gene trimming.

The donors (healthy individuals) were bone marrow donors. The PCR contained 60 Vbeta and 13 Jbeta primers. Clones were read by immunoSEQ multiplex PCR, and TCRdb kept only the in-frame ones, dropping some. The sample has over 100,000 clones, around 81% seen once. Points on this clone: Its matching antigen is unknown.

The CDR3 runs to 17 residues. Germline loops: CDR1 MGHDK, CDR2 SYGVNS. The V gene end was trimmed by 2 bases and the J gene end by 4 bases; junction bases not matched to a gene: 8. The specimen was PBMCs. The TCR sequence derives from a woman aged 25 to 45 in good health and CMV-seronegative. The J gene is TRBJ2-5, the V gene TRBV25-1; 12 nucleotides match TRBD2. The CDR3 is CASSELTVTSGRETQYF. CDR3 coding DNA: TGTGCCAGCAGTGAACTTACGGTGACTAGCGGGAGAGAGACCCAGTACTTC.